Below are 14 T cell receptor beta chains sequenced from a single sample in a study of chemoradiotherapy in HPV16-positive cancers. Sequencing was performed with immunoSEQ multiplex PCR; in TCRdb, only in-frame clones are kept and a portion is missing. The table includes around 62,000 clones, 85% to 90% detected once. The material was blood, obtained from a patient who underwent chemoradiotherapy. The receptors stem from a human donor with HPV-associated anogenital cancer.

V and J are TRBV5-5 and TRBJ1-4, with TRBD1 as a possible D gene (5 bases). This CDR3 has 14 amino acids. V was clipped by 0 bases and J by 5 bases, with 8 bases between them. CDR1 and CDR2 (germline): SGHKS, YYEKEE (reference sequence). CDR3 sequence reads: CASSLGHRNEKLFF. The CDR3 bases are TGTGCCAGCAGCTTGGGTCACAGGAATGAAAAACTGTTTTTT.

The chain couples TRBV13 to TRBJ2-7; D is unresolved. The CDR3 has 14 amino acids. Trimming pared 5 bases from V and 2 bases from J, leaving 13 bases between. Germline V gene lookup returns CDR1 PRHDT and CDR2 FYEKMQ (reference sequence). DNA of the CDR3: TGTGCCAGCAGCCCCGGGCCCCCCGCCTACGAGCAGTACTTC. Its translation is CASSPGPPAYEQYF.

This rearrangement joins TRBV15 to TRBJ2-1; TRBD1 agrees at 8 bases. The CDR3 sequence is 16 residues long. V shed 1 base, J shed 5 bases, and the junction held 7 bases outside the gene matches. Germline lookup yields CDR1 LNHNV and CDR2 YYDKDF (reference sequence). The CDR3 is CATSRGPGQENNEQFF. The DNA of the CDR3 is TGTGCCACCAGCAGAGGGCCGGGACAGGAAAACAATGAGCAGTTCTTC.

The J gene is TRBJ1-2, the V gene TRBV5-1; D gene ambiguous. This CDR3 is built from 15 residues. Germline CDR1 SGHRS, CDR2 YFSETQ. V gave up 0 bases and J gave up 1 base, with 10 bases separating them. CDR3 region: CASSLDGLFNYGYTF. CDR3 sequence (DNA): TGCGCCAGCAGCTTGGATGGACTTTTTAACTATGGCTACACCTTC.

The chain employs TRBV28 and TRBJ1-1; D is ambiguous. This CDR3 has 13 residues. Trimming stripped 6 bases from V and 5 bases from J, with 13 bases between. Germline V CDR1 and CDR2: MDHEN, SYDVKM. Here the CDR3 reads CASSGPIETEAFF. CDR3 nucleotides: TGTGCCAGCAGCGGACCGATAGAAACTGAAGCTTTCTTT.

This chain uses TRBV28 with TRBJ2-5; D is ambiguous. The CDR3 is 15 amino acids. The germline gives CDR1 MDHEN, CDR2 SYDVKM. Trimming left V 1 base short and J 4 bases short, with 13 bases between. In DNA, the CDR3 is TGTGCCAGCAGTTTATCGCTCACTCCGTTAGAGACCCAGTACTTC. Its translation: CASSLSLTPLETQYF.

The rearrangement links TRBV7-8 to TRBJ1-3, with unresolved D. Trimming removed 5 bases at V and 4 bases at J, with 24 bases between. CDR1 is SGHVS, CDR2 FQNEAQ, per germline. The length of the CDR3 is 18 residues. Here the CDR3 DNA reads TGTGCCAGCAGCCCAGACCGAATCCAGGTGCCGAAGGGAAACACCATATATTTT. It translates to CASSPDRIQVPKGNTIYF.

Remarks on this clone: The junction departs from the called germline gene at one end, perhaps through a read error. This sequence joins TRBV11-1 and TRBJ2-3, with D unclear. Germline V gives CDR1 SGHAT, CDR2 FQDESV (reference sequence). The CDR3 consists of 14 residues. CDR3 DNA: TGTGCCAGCAGATTAGGCCCAGGCACAGATACGCAGTATTTT. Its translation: CASRLGPGTDTQYF.

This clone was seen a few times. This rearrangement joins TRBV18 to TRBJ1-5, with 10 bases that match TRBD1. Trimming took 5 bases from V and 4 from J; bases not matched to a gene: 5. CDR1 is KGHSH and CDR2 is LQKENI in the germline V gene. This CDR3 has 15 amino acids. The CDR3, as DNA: TGTGCCAGCTCATTTGACAGGGGGCGGAATCAGCCCCAGCATTTT. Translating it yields CASSFDRGRNQPQHF.

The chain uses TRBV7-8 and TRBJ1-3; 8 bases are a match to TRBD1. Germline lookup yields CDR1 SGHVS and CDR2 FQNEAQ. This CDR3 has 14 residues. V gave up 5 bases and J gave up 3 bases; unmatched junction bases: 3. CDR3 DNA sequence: TGTGCCAGCAGCAAAGACAGGGGTGGAAACACCATATATTTT. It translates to CASSKDRGGNTIYF.

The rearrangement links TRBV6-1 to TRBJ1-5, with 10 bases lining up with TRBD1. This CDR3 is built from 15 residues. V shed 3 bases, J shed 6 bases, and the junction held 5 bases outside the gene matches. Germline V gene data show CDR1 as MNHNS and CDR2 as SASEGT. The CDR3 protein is CASSDSGQGRQPQHF. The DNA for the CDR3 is TGTGCCAGCAGTGATTCGGGACAGGGGCGTCAGCCCCAGCATTTT.

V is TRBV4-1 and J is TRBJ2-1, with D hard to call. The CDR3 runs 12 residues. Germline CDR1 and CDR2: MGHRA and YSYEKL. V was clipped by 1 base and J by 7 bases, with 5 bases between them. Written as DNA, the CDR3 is TGCGCCAGCAGCCAAGTAATTAATGAGCAGTTCTTC. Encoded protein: CASSQVINEQFF.

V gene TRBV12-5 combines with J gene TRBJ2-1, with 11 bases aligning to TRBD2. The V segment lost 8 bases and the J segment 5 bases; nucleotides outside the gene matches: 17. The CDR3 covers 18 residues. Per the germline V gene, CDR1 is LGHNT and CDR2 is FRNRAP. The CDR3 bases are TGTGCTAGTCGGGGACAGGATCTACTAGCGGGAGAGAACAATGAGCAGTTCTTC. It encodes CASRGQDLLAGENNEQFF.

The CDR3: CASSWGQGDQETQYF. CDR3 in DNA: TGCGCCAGCAGTTGGGGGCAGGGTGATCAAGAGACCCAGTACTTC. The chain carries TRBV5-1 and TRBJ2-5; maybe TRBD1 (6 bases). Between the trimmed V and J ends, which lost 5 bases and 2 bases, there was a span of 16 bases. Germline loops: CDR1 SGHRS, CDR2 YFSETQ. The CDR3 loop spans 15 amino acids.